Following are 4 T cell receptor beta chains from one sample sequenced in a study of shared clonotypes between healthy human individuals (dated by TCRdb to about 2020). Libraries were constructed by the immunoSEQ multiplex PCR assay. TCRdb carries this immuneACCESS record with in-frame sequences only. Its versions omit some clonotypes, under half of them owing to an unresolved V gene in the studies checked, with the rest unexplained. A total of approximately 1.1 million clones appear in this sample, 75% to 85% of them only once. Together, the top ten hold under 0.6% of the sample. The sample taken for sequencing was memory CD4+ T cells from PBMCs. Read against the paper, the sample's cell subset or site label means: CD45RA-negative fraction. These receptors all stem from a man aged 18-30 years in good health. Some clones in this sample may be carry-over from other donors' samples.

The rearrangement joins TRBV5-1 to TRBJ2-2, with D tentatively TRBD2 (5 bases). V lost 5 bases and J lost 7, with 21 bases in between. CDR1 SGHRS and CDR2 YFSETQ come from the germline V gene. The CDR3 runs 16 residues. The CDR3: CASRPPTRPSGGELFF. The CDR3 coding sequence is TGCGCCAGCAGGCCACCCACTAGGCCCTCGGGCGGGGAGCTGTTTTTT. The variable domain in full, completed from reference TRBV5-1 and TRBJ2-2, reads KAGVTQTPRYLIKTRGQQVTLSCSPISGHRSVSWYQQTPGQGLQFLFEYFSETQRNKGNFPGRFSGRQFSNSRSEMNVSTLELGDSALYLCASRPPTRPSGGELFFGEGSRLTVL.

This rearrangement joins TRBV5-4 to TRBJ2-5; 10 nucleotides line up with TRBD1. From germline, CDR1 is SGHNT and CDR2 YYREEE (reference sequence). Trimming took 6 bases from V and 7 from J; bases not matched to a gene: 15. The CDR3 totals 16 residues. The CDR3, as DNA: TGTGCCAGCACCTCAATGGGACAGGGGATGGAAGGGACCCAGTACTTC. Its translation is CASTSMGQGMEGTQYF.

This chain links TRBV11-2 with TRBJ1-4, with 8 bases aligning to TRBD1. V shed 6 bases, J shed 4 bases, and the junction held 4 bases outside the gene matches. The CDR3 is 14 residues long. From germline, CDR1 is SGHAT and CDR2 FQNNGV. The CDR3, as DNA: TGTGCCAGCAGTTTGACAGGGGTTAATGAAAAACTGTTTTTT. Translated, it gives CASSLTGVNEKLFF.

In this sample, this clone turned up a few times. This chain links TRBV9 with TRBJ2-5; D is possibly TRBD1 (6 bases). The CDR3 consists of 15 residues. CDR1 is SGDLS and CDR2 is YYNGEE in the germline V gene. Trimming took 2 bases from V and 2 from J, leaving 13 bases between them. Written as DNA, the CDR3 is TGTGCCAGCAGCGTGCTGGGGGCGGAGCAAGAGACCCAGTACTTC. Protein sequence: CASSVLGAEQETQYF. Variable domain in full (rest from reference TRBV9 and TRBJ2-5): DSGVTQTPKHLITATGQRVTLRCSPRSGDLSVYWYQQSLDQGLQFLIQYYNGEERAKGNILERFSAQQFPDLHSELNLSSLELGDSALYFCASSVLGAEQETQYFGPGTRLLVL.